This TCR beta chain was found in a study of cytotoxic CD8 clonotypes in ibrutinib-treated CLL. Study overall: Following treatment for a median around 11 months, range 6 to 36, response samples were then taken. Study results and limitations: Whereas clonality rose at ibrutinib response, it declined toward baseline at progression. Sustained-remission and progressing patients diverged in sampling times. Baseline clonality exceeded age-matched healthy donors and tracked circulating CD8+ T-cell counts.

Trimming took 2 bases from V and 5 from J, leaving 18 bases between them. Germline V gene sequence: CDR1 MNHNS, CDR2 SASEGT. The CDR3 consists of 16 residues. Measured with immunoSEQ multiplex PCR; TCRdb has only the in-frame clones, and not every one. This table has more than 55,000 clones, roughly 71% appearing once. This clone was observed a few times. Its specificity is unknown. The sequencing here drew on PBMCs, taken after 12 months of ibrutinib treatment. The TCR was taken from a human donor with chronic lymphocytic leukemia. The rearrangement joins TRBV6-1 to TRBJ2-5; possibly TRBD1 or TRBD2 for D (5 bases each). The CDR3: CASSERGPQEVETQYF. The DNA for the CDR3 is TGTGCCAGCAGTGAAAGGGGTCCCCAGGAGGTTGAGACCCAGTACTTC.